This TCR beta chain was documented in a study of cytomegalovirus exposure and HLA in healthy donors. Study background: HLA-typed donors were the source of 82 million or so unique TCRs, which an early data release held. Study-level results: Segments of the TCR beta V type were, in most cases, productive about 87% or about 30% of the time in an earlier analysis.

In the PCR, 60 Vbeta and 13 Jbeta primers were used. Assay used: immunoSEQ multiplex PCR; TCRdb lists only in-frame clones, some missing. The profile covers some 75,000 clones, with about 79% appearing a single time and over 4.5% taken by the ten largest. This CDR3 is 11 amino acids long. V was trimmed by 7 bases and J by 8 bases, leaving 11 bases between them. Germline V CDR1 and CDR2: MGHDK, SYGVNS. Concerning this clone: The antigen is unknown.

The chain is built from TRBV25-1 and TRBJ1-2, with no clear D. The sample taken for sequencing was PBMCs. The clonotype comes from a man aged 18 to 29 in good health and CMV-seropositive. The DNA of the CDR3 is TGTGCCAGCACGGGGTTTGGGGGCTACACCTTC. Translating gives CASTGFGGYTF.